Shown below are 25 T cell receptor beta chains from a single sample sequenced in a study of blood T cells in healthy people across ages. Through a sample-barcoded 5' primer and a J-beta primer mix, a second PCR was run for roughly 6 to 11 cycles. A single record per CDR3 protein comes from TCRdb applying MiXCR to the 5' RACE reads. Here the sample spans approximately 690,000 distinct CDR3 sequences, approximately 40% being singletons. Sequenced material: blood. The receptors were sampled from a man of 80 years or more in good health.

The rearrangement joins TRBV6-5 to TRBJ2-7; TRBD1 matches at 8 bases. The germline V gene encodes CDR1 MNHEY and CDR2 SVGAGI. The CDR3 length is 15 residues. Germline trimming cut 5 bases from V and 4 bases from J; bases unmatched to any gene: 10. The DNA of the CDR3 is TGTGCCAGCAGTCGGGACAGGAGGGCCCTATACGAGCAGTACTTC. As protein: CASSRDRRALYEQYF.

The chain employs TRBV9 and TRBJ2-6; D unclear. The ends were cut back, 3 bases at V and 0 bases at J, with 7 bases in the middle. The CDR3 contains 15 residues. Germline V gene sequence: CDR1 SGDLS, CDR2 YYNGEE. The chain's CDR3 is CASSAPSSGANVLTF. In DNA, the CDR3 is TGTGCCAGCAGCGCTCCAAGCTCTGGGGCCAACGTCCTGACTTTC.

In DNA, the CDR3 is TGTGCCAGCACCCCTCGGACAGGGAATGAAAAACTGTTTTTT. This sequence encodes CASTPRTGNEKLFF. This chain connects TRBV7-2 to TRBJ1-4, with 8 bases identical to TRBD1. The V segment lost 7 bases and the J segment 5 bases; nucleotides outside the gene matches: 6. The germline CDR1 and CDR2 sequences are SGHTA and FQGNSA. The length of the CDR3 is 14 residues.

V gene TRBV7-2 combines with J gene TRBJ2-5, with D tentatively TRBD2 (5 bases). Judging by the DNA end, TRBJ2-7 fits better; the J call may be wrong. The CDR3 sequence is 13 residues long. From germline, CDR1 is SGHTA and CDR2 FQGNSA. This CDR3 is CASSVEGRYEQYF. The CDR3 coding sequence is TGTGCCAGCAGCGTAGAAGGGAGATACGAGCAGTACTTC.

The chain recombines TRBV12-3 or TRBV12-4 with TRBJ2-5; D is perhaps TRBD1 or TRBD2 (6 bases each). The V and J ends lost 5 bases and 4 bases respectively, with 17 bases between them. The CDR3 contains 15 residues. The CDR3, as DNA: TGTGCCAGCAGTCGCGTAGGGGGGAGGCCAGAGACCCAGTACTTC. It codes for CASSRVGGRPETQYF.

This clonotype occurred many times. The chain recombines TRBV25-1 with TRBJ1-2; D ambiguous. There are 14 residues in the CDR3. V was cut by 3 bases and J by 3 bases, with 11 bases left in between. Germline V gene data show CDR1 as MGHDK and CDR2 as SYGVNS. The CDR3 loop is CASSDGVTDYGYTF. For the CDR3, the DNA is TGTGCCAGCAGTGATGGCGTGACTGACTATGGCTACACCTTC.

The rearrangement links TRBV11-2 to TRBJ2-1; no reliable D call. The V gene lost 6 bases and the J gene lost 15 bases, with 18 bases spanning the gap. The CDR3 extends over 12 amino acids. The germline gives CDR1 SGHAT, CDR2 FQNNGV. The CDR3 spells CASRFQSQVWFF. The DNA of the CDR3 is TGTGCCAGCAGATTTCAGTCGCAGGTTTGGTTCTTC. The full variable domain, in which reference TRBV11-2 and TRBJ2-1 provide the parts outside the CDR3, is EAGVAQSPRYKIIEKRQSVAFWCNPISGHATLYWYQQILGQGPKLLIQFQNNGVVDDSQLPKDRFSAERLKGVDSTLKIQPAKLEDSAVYLCASRFQSQVWFFGPGTRLTVL.

This clonotype was seen repeatedly, ten times or more. The gene calls are TRBV7-9 and TRBJ2-5; 7 bases are shared with TRBD1. Trimming at V came to 5 bases and at J to 5 bases, leaving 5 bases not matched to a gene. The CDR3 runs to 13 residues. Germline V lookup: CDR1 SEHNR, CDR2 FQNEAQ (reference sequence). CDR3 amino acids: CASSLDRAETQYF. The DNA of the CDR3 is TGTGCCAGCAGCCTCGACAGGGCTGAGACCCAGTACTTC.

This clonotype was detected a few times. The chain couples TRBV29-1 to TRBJ2-7; TRBD1 matches 8 bases. Germline trimming cut 7 bases from V and 7 bases from J; bases unmatched to any gene: 6. There are 11 residues in the CDR3. The germline V gene encodes CDR1 SQVTM and CDR2 ANQGSEA. CDR3 loop: CSGQGAREQYF. The CDR3 DNA sequence: TGCAGCGGGCAGGGGGCGCGGGAGCAGTACTTC.

The chain combines TRBV7-2 with TRBJ2-5, with 9 positions matching TRBD2. The J call may not be correct, given that the DNA end is closer to TRBJ2-7. This CDR3 region has 15 residues. Germline-derived CDR1 and CDR2 are SGHTA and FQGNSA. The CDR3 loop reads CASSPQLAGMGEQYF. CDR3 bases: TGTGCCAGCAGCCCGCAACTAGCGGGCATGGGCGAGCAGTACTTC.

A few counts support this clonotype. The chain joins TRBV4-3 to TRBJ2-7; 12 bases line up with TRBD2. J was trimmed by 7 bases and V by 4 bases; bases with no gene match: 11. This CDR3 is built from 16 residues. CDR1 LGHNA and CDR2 YSLEER come from the germline V gene. CDR3 bases: TGCGCCAGCAGCCCGAACGGACTAGCGGGATACAATGAGCAGTACTTC. This codes for CASSPNGLAGYNEQYF.

The chain recombines TRBV12-3 or TRBV12-4 with TRBJ2-5; a weak D match, TRBD2 (6 bases). The CDR3 spans 15 residues. The V end was cut by 4 bases, the J end by 4 bases, with 16 bases between. CDR3 nucleotides: TGTGCCAGCAGTTGCAACCCCACTAGCTTAGAGACCCAGTACTTC. Amino acid sequence: CASSCNPTSLETQYF.

This clonotype appeared once. This chain joins TRBV6-1 and TRBJ2-2; TRBD1 aligns across 11 bases. Germline V gene sequence: CDR1 MNHNS, CDR2 SASEGT. The CDR3 has 15 amino acids. V dropped 3 bases and J dropped 6; count of bases not matched to a gene: 3. CDR3 sequence reads: CASSEGQGGAGELFF. The CDR3 bases are TGTGCCAGCAGTGAGGGACAGGGGGGGGCCGGGGAGCTGTTTTTT.

V and J are TRBV4-3 and TRBJ2-7; D may be TRBD2 (5 bases). With 3 bases removed from V and 6 bases from J, the gap between germline ends came to 15 bases. This CDR3 region has 14 residues. Germline CDR1 and CDR2: LGHNA and YSLEER. The CDR3 loop reads CASSQERELSEQYF. DNA of the CDR3: TGCGCCAGCAGCCAGGAAAGGGAGCTGTCCGAGCAGTACTTC.

Many counts were recorded for this clonotype. The chain couples TRBV21-1 to TRBJ2-4; the D call in the table, TRBD2, was not verified against the DNA. TRBV21-1 is described as a pseudogene. The CDR3 has 18 amino acids. CDR3 coding DNA: TGTGCCAGCAGCAACACGACTAGCGGGAGTTTAACCAAAAACATTCAGTACTTC. It yields the protein CASSNTTSGSLTKNIQYF.

V and J are TRBV6-1 and TRBJ2-6, with 9 bases aligning to TRBD1. Germline V gene data show CDR1 as MNHNS and CDR2 as SASEGT. Trimming cost V 7 bases and J 0 bases; bases outside gene matches: 10. The CDR3 length is 18 residues. The CDR3, as DNA: TGTGCCAGCAAAACGGCCGGGACAGGGTACTCTGGGGCCAACGTCCTGACTTTC. Translation: CASKTAGTGYSGANVLTF.

This clonotype occurred a few times. The rearrangement uses TRBV9 and TRBJ2-3, with 16 bases identical to TRBD2. CDR3 length: 20 residues. Germline V gene sequence: CDR1 SGDLS, CDR2 YYNGEE. The V gene end was trimmed by 0 bases and the J gene end by 3 bases; junction bases not matched to a gene: 10. In nucleotides, the CDR3 is TGTGCCAGCAGCGTAGATCTCCTGGGACTAGCGGGAGGGCCAACAGATACGCAGTATTTT. Amino acid sequence: CASSVDLLGLAGGPTDTQYF. Variable domain in full (rest from reference TRBV9 and TRBJ2-3): DSGVTQTPKHLITATGQRVTLRCSPRSGDLSVYWYQQSLDQGLQFLIQYYNGEERAKGNILERFSAQQFPDLHSELNLSSLELGDSALYFCASSVDLLGLAGGPTDTQYFGPGTRLTVL.

This chain links TRBV20-1 with TRBJ2-1; TRBD2 aligns across 8 bases. The CDR3 extends over 16 amino acids. The V gene's germline CDR1 is DFQATT and CDR2 SNEGSKA (reference sequence). The ends lost 5 bases at V and 0 bases at J; junction bases unmatched: 9. CDR3 sequence: CSAPGGGSFSYNEQFF. CDR3 sequence (DNA): TGCAGTGCTCCAGGCGGGGGGAGTTTCTCCTACAATGAGCAGTTCTTC.

The chain is built from TRBV2 and TRBJ1-5; possibly TRBD1 for D (5 bases). CDR1 and CDR2 from the germline V gene are SNHLY and FYNNEI. V was pared by 10 bases and J by 5 bases, with 15 bases between. The CDR3 consists of 13 residues. CDR3 sequence: CATAGLRDQPQHF. The CDR3 DNA is TGTGCCACCGCGGGACTTAGGGATCAGCCCCAGCATTTT.

The rearrangement uses TRBV28 and TRBJ2-7; D might be TRBD1 (5 bases). V lost 8 bases, J lost 0 bases, and 17 bases lay in between. This CDR3 region has 15 residues. Germline V gene data show CDR1 as MDHEN and CDR2 as SYDVKM. CDR3 region: CASGELRVSSYEQYF. Here the CDR3 DNA reads TGTGCCAGCGGGGAACTCAGGGTAAGCTCCTACGAGCAGTACTTC.

In its sample, this clonotype was seen a few times. The CDR3 region is CASSASGLGGGETQYF. DNA for the CDR3: TGTGCCAGCAGTGCCTCCGGTTTAGGGGGGGGAGAGACCCAGTACTTC. This chain uses TRBV12-3 or TRBV12-4 with TRBJ2-5; D possibly corresponds to TRBD2 (7 bases). The CDR3 consists of 16 residues. Trimming pared 5 bases from V and 4 bases from J, leaving 20 bases between.

J is TRBJ1-5 and V is TRBV12-3 or TRBV12-4, with a tentative D call TRBD1 (6 bases). The CDR3 runs to 15 residues. V lost 6 bases and J lost 0, with 12 bases in between. CDR3: CASSRTVNSNQPQHF. CDR3 sequence (DNA): TGTGCCAGCAGCCGGACAGTCAATAGCAATCAGCCCCAGCATTTT.

Worth noting for this clonotype: A much larger clone differs from this one at a single base, so this may be a read error. J is TRBJ2-6 and V is TRBV7-9; no firm D call. The germline V gene encodes CDR1 SEHNR and CDR2 FQNEAQ (reference sequence). The CDR3 sequence is 15 residues long. The CDR3 DNA sequence: TGTGCCAGCAGTGGCTCTGGGCTTCGGGCCAACGTCCAGACTTTC. Translated: CASSGSGLRANVQTF. Full variable domain (missing parts from reference TRBV7-9 and TRBJ2-6): DTGVSQNPRHKITKRGQNVTFRCDPISEHNRLYWYRQTLGQGPEFLTYFQNEAQLEKSRLLSDRFSAERPKGSFSTLEIQRTEQGDSAMYLCASSGSGLRANVQTFGAGSRLTVL.

This clonotype was found a few times. The V gene is TRBV7-8, the J gene TRBJ2-5, with D perhaps matching TRBD1 (5 bases). V lost 2 bases, J lost 4 bases, and 11 bases lay in between. Germline V gives CDR1 SGHVS, CDR2 FQNEAQ. CDR3 length: 14 residues. CDR3 DNA sequence: TGTGCCAGCAGCTTATCGTCAGGGCTAGAGACCCAGTACTTC. As protein: CASSLSSGLETQYF.

The V call is TRBV5-1, the J call TRBJ2-7; 10 bases align to TRBD2. Germline-derived CDR1 and CDR2 are SGHRS and YFSETQ. The V segment lost 3 bases and the J segment 3 bases; nucleotides outside the gene matches: 6. The CDR3 loop spans 15 amino acids. DNA of the CDR3: TGCGCCAGCAGCTCTAGCGGGAGCGGTTTCTACGAGCAGTACTTC. This codes for CASSSSGSGFYEQYF.